This entry concerns a single T cell receptor beta chain. Its antigen is unidentified. The record originates from a study of T cell responses to AZD1222 COVID-19 vaccine. Study observations and caveats: Females outnumbered males among donors, who were mostly white British; clonal diversity was possibly underestimated. Baseline seropositives among AZD1222 recipients totaled only six. Two doses of AZD1222 preceded a rise in Spike-specific TCR breadth and depth. Samples come after the peak T cell response, not at day 14.

The assay was immunoSEQ multiplex PCR, and TCRdb's table has in-frame clones only and misses some. The sample shows approximately 130,000 clones, around 89% of them seen only once. The CDR3 sequence is 13 residues long. Germline values: CDR1 SNHLY, CDR2 FYNNEI. Unmatched junction bases numbered 7, after V lost 3 bases and J lost 12 bases. The TCR was taken from an adult in good health. The starting material was peripheral blood, obtained on day 0 of MenACWY control vaccination. The chain has TRBV2 and TRBJ1-5; 8 bases match TRBD1. CDR3 sequence (DNA): TGTGCCAGCAGTGAGGGGACAGGCCTTATCCAGCATTTT. It specifies CASSEGTGLIQHF.